The rows below give T cell receptor beta chains drawn from one sample of a study of control samples from healthy donors and cancer patients. Only in-frame clones appear in the TCRdb table, and some are missing; sequencing was by immunoSEQ multiplex PCR. The sample includes around 85,000 clones, roughly 89% of them seen just once. The specimen sequenced was blood. The source of these receptors is a woman between 55 and 75 years old in good health. Each CDR3 is given with its conserved first and last residue. Fields, in order: V gene, clone size, CDR3 length, D gene, J gene, CDR3 protein, CDR3 DNA. The D gene is left open where the match is weak. The size of a clone is reported for some rows only, either as once, few or many, or as a class for expanded clones.

TRBV5-1	.	14	.	TRBJ1-4	CASSQGQEGEKLFF	TGCGCCAGCAGCCAGGGCCAGGAGGGAGAAAAACTGTTTTTT
TRBV12-3/TRBV12-4	.	13	.	TRBJ2-5	CASSLRQQETQYF	TGTGCCAGCAGTTTAAGGCAGCAAGAGACCCAGTACTTC
TRBV27	.	14	.	TRBJ1-4	CASSLDLRQEKLFF	TGTGCCAGCAGTTTAGATCTACGCCAGGAAAAACTGTTTTTT
TRBV2	.	15	TRBD2	TRBJ2-1	CASSRTSGSYNEQFF	TGTGCCAGCAGCCGGACTAGCGGGAGCTACAATGAGCAGTTCTTC
TRBV28	once	13	TRBD1	TRBJ1-2	CASSVTGADGYTF	TGTGCCAGCAGTGTAACAGGGGCGGATGGCTACACCTTC
TRBV28	.	19	TRBD1	TRBJ1-5	CASSTTNQGGTYSNQPQHF	TGTGCCAGCAGCACCACAAACCAGGGGGGAACATATAGCAATCAGCCCCAGCATTTT
TRBV5-5	.	19	TRBD2	TRBJ2-1	CASSNPGLAGGPSYNEQFF	TGTGCCAGCAGCAACCCGGGACTAGCGGGAGGGCCCTCCTACAATGAGCAGTTCTTC
TRBV15	.	16	TRBD1	TRBJ2-1	CATSRDRGISYNEQFF	TGTGCCACCAGCAGAGACAGGGGGATCTCCTACAATGAGCAGTTCTTC
TRBV4-1	.	17	.	TRBJ1-2	CASSQPSLGQLNYGYTF	TGCGCCAGCAGCCAACCTTCTTTAGGACAGCTCAACTATGGCTACACCTTC
TRBV7-9	.	14	TRBD1	TRBJ1-2	CASSWAGTGDGYTF	TGTGCCAGCAGCTGGGCGGGGACAGGGGATGGCTACACCTTC
TRBV7-9	.	13	.	TRBJ1-1	CASSLEGGSRAFF	TGTGCCAGCAGCTTAGAGGGGGGTAGCCGGGCTTTCTTT
TRBV28	once	15	.	TRBJ1-5	CASSLAGARGQPQHF	TGTGCCAGCAGTTTGGCGGGCGCGCGAGGACAGCCCCAGCATTTT
TRBV2	.	15	.	TRBJ1-4	CASSPPQGGNEKLFF	TGTGCCAGCAGTCCGCCACAGGGAGGAAATGAAAAACTGTTTTTT
TRBV4-2	.	14	TRBD1	TRBJ1-4	CASSSRDSNEKLFF	TGTGCCAGCAGCTCCCGGGACAGTAATGAAAAACTGTTTTTT
TRBV19	.	14	.	TRBJ2-1	CASSTPYLSDEQFF	TGTGCCAGTAGTACCCCTTATCTCAGCGATGAGCAGTTCTTC
TRBV5-4	.	15	TRBD2	TRBJ2-7	CASSLGRGANYEQYF	TGTGCCAGCAGCTTGGGGCGGGGGGCGAACTACGAGCAGTACTTC
TRBV6-5	.	13	TRBD1	TRBJ1-1	CASKQGLSTEAFF	TGTGCCAGCAAACAGGGGCTAAGCACTGAAGCTTTCTTT
TRBV7-6	.	16	TRBD1	TRBJ1-4	CASSLAGGQGNEKLFF	TGTGCCAGCAGCTTAGCGGGGGGACAGGGGAATGAAAAACTGTTTTTT
TRBV5-4	.	16	TRBD1	TRBJ2-3	CASSLYRGFSTDTQYF	TGTGCCAGCAGCTTGTACAGGGGGTTTAGCACAGATACGCAGTATTTT
TRBV13	.	18	.	TRBJ1-4	CASSLGPGTGGANEKLFF	TGTGCCAGCAGCTTAGGCCCCGGGACCGGCGGGGCTAATGAAAAACTGTTTTTT
TRBV12-3/TRBV12-4	.	13	.	TRBJ2-7	CASSLEGRYEQYF	TGTGCCAGCAGTTTGGAAGGACGATACGAGCAGTACTTC
TRBV7-9	.	15	.	TRBJ1-4	CASSTKRGVGEKLFF	TGTGCCAGCAGCACAAAGCGAGGGGTTGGGGAAAAACTGTTTTTT
TRBV7-2	.	16	TRBD1	TRBJ1-6	CASSLLNRGNNSPLHF	TGTGCCAGCAGCTTGTTAAACAGGGGAAATAATTCACCCCTCCACTTT
TRBV5-4	.	14	.	TRBJ1-1	CASSGRGGNTEAFF	TGTGCCAGCAGCGGCAGGGGAGGGAACACTGAAGCTTTCTTT
TRBV7-9	.	15	TRBD1	TRBJ1-1	CASSPGQGGNTEAFF	TGTGCCAGCAGCCCGGGACAGGGGGGAAACACTGAAGCTTTCTTT
TRBV11-3	.	14	.	TRBJ1-2	CASSLGPASYGYTF	TGTGCCAGCAGCTTAGGCCCGGCTTCCTATGGCTACACCTTC
TRBV6-5	.	15	.	TRBJ1-4	CASRLHSRINEKLFF	TGTGCCAGCAGGCTTCACTCCCGGATAAATGAAAAACTGTTTTTT
TRBV9	.	14	.	TRBJ2-3	CASSVAPNTDTQYF	TGTGCCAGCAGCGTAGCTCCTAACACAGATACGCAGTATTTT
TRBV6-2/TRBV6-3	.	15	.	TRBJ2-6	CASSYPLSGANVLTF	TGTGCCAGCAGTTACCCCCTATCTGGGGCCAACGTCCTGACTTTC
TRBV19	.	17	TRBD2	TRBJ2-5	CASSMPGGLAGSGTQYF	TGTGCCAGTAGTATGCCTGGGGGGCTAGCGGGATCGGGGACCCAGTACTTC
TRBV19	.	15	TRBD1	TRBJ1-3	CASSWDSMSGNTIYF	TGTGCCAGTAGTTGGGACAGTATGTCTGGAAACACCATATATTTT
TRBV7-9	medium-sized	17	.	TRBJ1-4	CASSPNGRAATNEKLFF	TGTGCCAGCAGCCCCAACGGACGGGCTGCAACTAATGAAAAACTGTTTTTT
TRBV6-5	.	15	.	TRBJ1-6	CASSYSSRIGSPLHF	TGTGCCAGCAGTTACTCGAGCCGGATAGGGTCACCCCTCCACTTT
TRBV28	.	14	.	TRBJ1-5	CASHLGGAGQPQHF	TGTGCCAGCCACCTAGGGGGAGCAGGTCAGCCCCAGCATTTT
TRBV7-2	.	16	TRBD1	TRBJ1-2	CASSLHSGTVNYGYTF	TGTGCCAGCAGCCTTCATTCCGGGACAGTTAACTATGGCTACACCTTC
TRBV18	.	14	TRBD1	TRBJ1-1	CASSPDRGYTEAFF	TGTGCCAGCTCACCAGACAGGGGTTATACTGAAGCTTTCTTT
TRBV28	.	13	.	TRBJ1-2	CASSLTGRSGYTF	TGTGCCAGCAGCTTAACAGGGAGATCCGGCTACACCTTC
TRBV30	.	13	TRBD1	TRBJ2-1	CAGGRDRGDEQFF	TGTGCCGGGGGAAGGGACAGGGGGGATGAGCAGTTCTTC
TRBV7-2	.	19	TRBD2	TRBJ2-3	CASSLGLAGGWWSTDTQYF	TGTGCCAGCAGCTTAGGACTAGCGGGGGGGTGGTGGAGCACAGATACGCAGTATTTT
TRBV18	once	15	TRBD1	TRBJ1-1	CASSRQGAGDTEAFF	TGTGCCAGCTCAAGACAGGGGGCTGGAGACACTGAAGCTTTCTTT
TRBV24-1	.	15	.	TRBJ1-6	CATSDSTRGDSPLHF	TGTGCCACCAGTGATTCAACAAGGGGGGATTCACCCCTCCACTTT
TRBV19	.	14	.	TRBJ1-1	CASSASGPVPEAFF	TGTGCCAGTAGTGCATCCGGGCCAGTGCCTGAAGCTTTCTTT
TRBV15	.	13	.	TRBJ2-7	CATSGRTAYEQYF	TGTGCCACCAGCGGCCGTACCGCCTACGAGCAGTACTTC
TRBV5-1	.	15	.	TRBJ2-5	CASSPGDRVQETQYF	TGCGCCAGCAGCCCGGGGGACAGAGTACAAGAGACCCAGTACTTC
TRBV20-1	.	15	TRBD1	TRBJ1-2	CSASVPGTGGSGYTF	TGCAGTGCTAGTGTTCCCGGGACAGGGGGAAGTGGCTACACCTTC
TRBV6-5	.	14	TRBD1	TRBJ1-2	CASSYSHRGTGYTF	TGTGCCAGCAGTTACTCACACAGGGGAACTGGCTACACCTTC
TRBV10-2	.	14	TRBD1	TRBJ2-1	CASSPGGHYNEQFF	TGCGCCAGCAGCCCAGGGGGCCACTACAATGAGCAGTTCTTC
TRBV11-2	once	17	.	TRBJ2-7	CASSLARAGPSSYEQYF	TGTGCCAGCAGCTTAGCTCGCGCGGGACCGAGCTCCTACGAGCAGTACTTC
TRBV10-1	.	11	.	TRBJ1-2	CASRRDPGYTF	TGCGCCAGTAGAAGGGACCCCGGCTACACCTTC
TRBV11-2	.	17	.	TRBJ1-2	CASSSRSGSYFNYGYTF	TGTGCCAGCAGCTCCCGCTCCGGGTCCTACTTTAACTATGGCTACACCTTC
TRBV5-6	.	18	TRBD2	TRBJ2-3	CASSGRSGRLGGTDTQYF	TGTGCCAGCAGCGGGCGTAGCGGGAGGTTAGGGGGCACAGATACGCAGTATTTT
TRBV15	.	15	.	TRBJ1-1	CATSRDRWRNTEAFF	TGTGCCACCAGCAGAGATCGGTGGCGGAACACTGAAGCTTTCTTT
TRBV19	.	16	.	TRBJ1-6	CASSIDGGSYNSPLHF	TGTGCCAGTAGTATAGATGGCGGCTCCTATAATTCACCCCTCCACTTT
TRBV19	.	15	.	TRBJ1-1	CASSGKIGQNTEAFF	TGTGCCAGTAGTGGCAAAATAGGACAGAACACTGAAGCTTTCTTT
TRBV7-9	.	15	TRBD1	TRBJ1-3	CASSLRQGEGNTIYF	TGTGCCAGCAGCTTGAGACAGGGGGAAGGAAACACCATATATTTT
TRBV6-2/TRBV6-3	.	12	TRBD1	TRBJ2-7	CASSTGGYEQYF	TGTGCCAGCAGTACAGGGGGCTACGAGCAGTACTTC
TRBV5-6	.	16	.	TRBJ2-7	CASSGGSGLRSYEQYF	TGTGCCAGCAGCGGGGGGTCGGGTCTAAGGTCCTACGAGCAGTACTTC
TRBV19	.	15	.	TRBJ1-1	CASRGRRIMNTEAFF	TGTGCCAGTAGGGGACGGCGGATCATGAACACTGAAGCTTTCTTT
TRBV4-2	many	16	TRBD2	TRBJ2-7	CASSPLTGTSGYEQYF	TGTGCCAGCAGCCCCCTAACCGGGACTAGCGGCTACGAGCAGTACTTC
TRBV9	.	21	.	TRBJ2-3	CASSVGGARRRGLESTDTQYF	TGTGCCAGCAGCGTCGGTGGGGCGCGGAGGCGGGGGCTAGAAAGCACAGATACGCAGTATTTT